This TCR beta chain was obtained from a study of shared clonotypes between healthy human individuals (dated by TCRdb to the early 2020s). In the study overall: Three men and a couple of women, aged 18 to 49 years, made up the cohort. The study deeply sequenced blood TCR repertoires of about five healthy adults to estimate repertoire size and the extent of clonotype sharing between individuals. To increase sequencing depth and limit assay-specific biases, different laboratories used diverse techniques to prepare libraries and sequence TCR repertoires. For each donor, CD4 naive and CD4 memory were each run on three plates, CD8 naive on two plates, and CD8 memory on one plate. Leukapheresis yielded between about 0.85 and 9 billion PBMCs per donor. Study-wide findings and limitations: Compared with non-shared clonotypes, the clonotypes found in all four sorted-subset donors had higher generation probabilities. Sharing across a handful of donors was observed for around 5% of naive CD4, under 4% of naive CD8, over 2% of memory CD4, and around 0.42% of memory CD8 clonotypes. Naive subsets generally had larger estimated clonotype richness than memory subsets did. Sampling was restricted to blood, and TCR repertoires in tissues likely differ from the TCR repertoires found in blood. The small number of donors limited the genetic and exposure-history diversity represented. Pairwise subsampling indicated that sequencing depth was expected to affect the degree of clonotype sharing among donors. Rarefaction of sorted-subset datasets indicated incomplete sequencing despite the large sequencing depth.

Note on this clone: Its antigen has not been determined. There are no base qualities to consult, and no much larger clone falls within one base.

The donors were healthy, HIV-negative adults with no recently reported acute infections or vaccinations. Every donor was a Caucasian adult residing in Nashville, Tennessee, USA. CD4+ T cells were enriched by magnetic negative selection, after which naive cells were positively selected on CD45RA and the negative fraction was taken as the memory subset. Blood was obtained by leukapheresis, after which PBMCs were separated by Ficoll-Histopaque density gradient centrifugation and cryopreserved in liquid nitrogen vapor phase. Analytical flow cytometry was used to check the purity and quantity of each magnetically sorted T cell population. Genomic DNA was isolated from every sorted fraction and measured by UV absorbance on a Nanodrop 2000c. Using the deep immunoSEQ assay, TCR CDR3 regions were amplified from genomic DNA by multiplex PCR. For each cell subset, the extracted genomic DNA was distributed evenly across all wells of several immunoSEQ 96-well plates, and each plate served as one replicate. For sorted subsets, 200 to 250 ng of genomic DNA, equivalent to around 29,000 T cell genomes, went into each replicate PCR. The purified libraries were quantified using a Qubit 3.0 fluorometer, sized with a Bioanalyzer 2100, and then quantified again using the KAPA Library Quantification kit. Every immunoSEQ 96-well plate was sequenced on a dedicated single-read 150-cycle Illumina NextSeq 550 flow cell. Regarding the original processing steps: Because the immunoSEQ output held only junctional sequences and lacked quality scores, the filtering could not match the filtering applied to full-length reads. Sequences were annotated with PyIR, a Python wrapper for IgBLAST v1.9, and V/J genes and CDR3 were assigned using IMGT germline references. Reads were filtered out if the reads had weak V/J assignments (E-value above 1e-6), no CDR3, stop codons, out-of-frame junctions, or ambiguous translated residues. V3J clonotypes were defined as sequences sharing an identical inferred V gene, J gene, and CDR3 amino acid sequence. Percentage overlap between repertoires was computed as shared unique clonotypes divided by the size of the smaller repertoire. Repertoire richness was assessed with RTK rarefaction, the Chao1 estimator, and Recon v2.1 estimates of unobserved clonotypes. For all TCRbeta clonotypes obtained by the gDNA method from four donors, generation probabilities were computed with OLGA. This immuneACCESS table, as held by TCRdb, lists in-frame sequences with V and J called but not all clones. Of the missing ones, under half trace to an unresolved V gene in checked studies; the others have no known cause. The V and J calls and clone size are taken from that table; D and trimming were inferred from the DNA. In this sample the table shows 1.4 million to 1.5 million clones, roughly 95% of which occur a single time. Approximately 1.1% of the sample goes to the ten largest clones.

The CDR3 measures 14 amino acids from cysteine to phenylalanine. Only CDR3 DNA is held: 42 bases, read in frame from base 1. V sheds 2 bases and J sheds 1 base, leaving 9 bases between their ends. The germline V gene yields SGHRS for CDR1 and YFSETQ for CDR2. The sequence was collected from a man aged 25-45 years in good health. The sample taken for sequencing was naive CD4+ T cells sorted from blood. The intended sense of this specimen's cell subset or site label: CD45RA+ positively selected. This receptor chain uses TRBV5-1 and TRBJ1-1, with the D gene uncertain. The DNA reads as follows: TGCGCCAGCAGCTTAAGCGTTCCGAACACTGAAGCTTTCTTT. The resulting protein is CASSLSVPNTEAFF. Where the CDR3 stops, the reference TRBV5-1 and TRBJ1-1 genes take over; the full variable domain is KAGVTQTPRYLIKTRGQQVTLSCSPISGHRSVSWYQQTPGQGLQFLFEYFSETQRNKGNFPGRFSGRQFSNSRSEMNVSTLELGDSALYLCASSLSVPNTEAFFGQGTRLTVV.